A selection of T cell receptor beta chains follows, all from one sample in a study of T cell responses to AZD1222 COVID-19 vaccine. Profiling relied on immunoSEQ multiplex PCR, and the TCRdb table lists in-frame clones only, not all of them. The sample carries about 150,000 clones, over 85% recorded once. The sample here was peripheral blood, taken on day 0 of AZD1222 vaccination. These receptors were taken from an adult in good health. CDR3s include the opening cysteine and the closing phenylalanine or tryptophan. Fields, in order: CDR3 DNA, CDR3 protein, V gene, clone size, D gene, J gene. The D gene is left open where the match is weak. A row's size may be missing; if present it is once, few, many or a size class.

TGTGCCAGCTCTCCGACAGGCGCTTCCTACGAGCAGTACTTC CASSPTGASYEQYF TRBV19 . . TRBJ2-7
TGCGCCAGCAGCTTGGCCTTGTGGCGGGAGTTGAACAATGAGCAGTTCTTC CASSLALWRELNNEQFF TRBV5-1 . TRBD2 TRBJ2-1
TGTGCCAGCAGCTTAGGGGGCCAGGGTGAAGCTTTCTTT CASSLGGQGEAFF TRBV11-3 . . TRBJ1-1
TGCGCCAGCAGCTACGAGCGTGCAGAGTGGTTCTTC CASSYERAEWFF TRBV5-1 once . TRBJ2-1
TGTGCCAGCAGCCTAGCGGGAGGGCTTGATACGCAGTATTTT CASSLAGGLDTQYF TRBV5-4 few TRBD2 TRBJ2-3
TGTGCCAGCTCACCACCTCACAGGGACGAGCAGTACTTC CASSPPHRDEQYF TRBV18 . . TRBJ2-7
TGTGCCAGCAGCTTAGTATTAAGGGGCTACACCTTC CASSLVLRGYTF TRBV7-9 . . TRBJ1-2
TGTGCCAGCAGCGTAGGCGGCGGGGACCAAGAGACCCAGTACTTC CASSVGGGDQETQYF TRBV9 . . TRBJ2-5
TGTGCCAGCAGCCCTGGATTCTACGAGCAGTACTTC CASSPGFYEQYF TRBV2 . . TRBJ2-7
TGTGCCACCAGTGATTCTGCAGGGGGCGCCTACAATGAGCAGTTCTTC CATSDSAGGAYNEQFF TRBV24-1 . TRBD1 TRBJ2-1
TGTGCCAGCAGCTCCACAGGGGAATCCAGGGAAAAACTGTTTTTT CASSSTGESREKLFF TRBV7-9 . TRBD1 TRBJ1-4
TGCGCCAGCAGCCTTGACAGGGGAGGAGAAAAACTGTTTTTT CASSLDRGGEKLFF TRBV5-1 . TRBD1 TRBJ1-4
TGTGCCAGCAGCGTGGATCGACAGGGAGGTTCTCGGAATGAGCAGTTCTTC CASSVDRQGGSRNEQFF TRBV9 . . TRBJ2-1
TGTGCCATCAGTTCAGAGAACTATGGCTACACCTTC CAISSENYGYTF TRBV10-3 . . TRBJ1-2
TGTGCCTGGAGTAGCAGGGTGGGTGATAGCAATCAGCCCCAGCATTTT CAWSSRVGDSNQPQHF TRBV30 . . TRBJ1-5
TGTGCCAGCAGCTTGGTGGGACCAAATGAGCAGTTCTTC CASSLVGPNEQFF TRBV5-4 . . TRBJ2-1
TGTGCCAGCCGTTTTTTCAGGGCATTGGGTGAAGCTTTCTTT CASRFFRALGEAFF TRBV28 . . TRBJ1-1
TGTGCCAGCAGCCAAGGGACAGGGGGCGCAACCGGGGAGCTGTTTTTT CASSQGTGGATGELFF TRBV3-1/TRBV3-2 . TRBD1 TRBJ2-2
TGCGCCAGCAGTGAGGGTACAGGACGGAATCAGCCCCAGCATTTT CASSEGTGRNQPQHF TRBV10-2 once . TRBJ1-5
TGTGCCAGCAGTCGCAACATAGGGACAGATACGCAGTATTTT CASSRNIGTDTQYF TRBV6-5 . . TRBJ2-3
TGTGCCAGTAGTATCCCGGTGGGGGGGACTGAAGCTTTCTTT CASSIPVGGTEAFF TRBV19 . . TRBJ1-1
TGTGCCAGCAAGCCACTAGCGGGTGGCCAAGAGACCCAGTACTTC CASKPLAGGQETQYF TRBV6-5 . TRBD2 TRBJ2-5
TGTGCCAGCAGCTTAGCCCTACCAGTATACGAGCAGTACTTC CASSLALPVYEQYF TRBV7-2 . . TRBJ2-7
TGCGCCAGCAGCCAAGAGCGGGGTGCGACTAACTATGGCTACACCTTC CASSQERGATNYGYTF TRBV4-1 once . TRBJ1-2
TGTGCCAGCTGGGGGGGAACCGGGGAGCTGTTTTTT CASWGGTGELFF TRBV19 few TRBD2 TRBJ2-2
TGTGCCAGCAGTATGGACAGCTACGAGCAGTACTTC CASSMDSYEQYF TRBV2 . . TRBJ2-7
TGTGCCAGCAGTGAAGGAGGATCAGGGGAAAAACTGTTTTTT CASSEGGSGEKLFF TRBV6-1 . . TRBJ1-4
TGCGCCAGCAGCTGGGGGCCGACTAGCGGGAGGGACAACACCGGGGAGCTGTTTTTT CASSWGPTSGRDNTGELFF TRBV5-1 once TRBD2 TRBJ2-2
TGTGCCAGCAGCCGACTAGCGGGAAACATTATCTACAATGAGCAGTTCTTC CASSRLAGNIIYNEQFF TRBV3-1/TRBV3-2 . TRBD2 TRBJ2-1
TGTGCCAGCAGCCAAGCGCAGGTCGTGGAGACCCAGTACTTC CASSQAQVVETQYF TRBV3-1/TRBV3-2 . . TRBJ2-5
TGCGCCAGCAGCTTGGACTACAACAATGAGCAGTTCTTC CASSLDYNNEQFF TRBV5-1 . . TRBJ2-1
TGTGCCAGCAGCTTGTTTCGTGATGGAGGGCCGGAGGGGGCAGATACGCAGTATTTT CASSLFRDGGPEGADTQYF TRBV5-8 . . TRBJ2-3
TGTGCCAGTGGACAGGACTTAGGAAACACCATATATTTT CASGQDLGNTIYF TRBV19 . TRBD1 TRBJ1-3
TGTGCCAGCGCAAGGGGCACTGAAGCTTTCTTT CASARGTEAFF TRBV7-9 . . TRBJ1-1
TGTGCCAGCAGCTTGTTGAACGGGTGGGATTCACCCCTCCACTTT CASSLLNGWDSPLHF TRBV5-5 . . TRBJ1-6
TGTGCCAGCAGCCAAGGCGACAGGGATAATGAAAAACTGTTTTTT CASSQGDRDNEKLFF TRBV4-2 . TRBD1 TRBJ1-4
TGTGCCAGCAGTGAAGAGGGGGGGCGTTTCGCTGAAGCTTTCTTT CASSEEGGRFAEAFF TRBV6-1 . . TRBJ1-1
TGTGCCAGCTCACCCGGACTAGCGGGATATGAGCAGTACTTC CASSPGLAGYEQYF TRBV18 . TRBD2 TRBJ2-7
TGTGCCAGCAGGCTGAAGGCGGTTGGCTACACCTTC CASRLKAVGYTF TRBV6-5 . . TRBJ1-2
TGTGCCAGTGCTGTAGAGGGCACCTACAATGAGCAGTTCTTC CASAVEGTYNEQFF TRBV27 . . TRBJ2-1
TGTGCCAGTAGTTTACAAGTTGGTAAATCACCCCTCCACTTT CASSLQVGKSPLHF TRBV19 . . TRBJ1-6
TGTGCCAGCAGCCAAGGGAGAGGACAGGGGGGTCTGAGGGAGCAGTACTTC CASSQGRGQGGLREQYF TRBV3-1/TRBV3-2 . TRBD1 TRBJ2-7
TGTGCCAGCAGTTATCCCAGGGAGCAGCCCCAGCATTTT CASSYPREQPQHF TRBV6-1 once . TRBJ1-5